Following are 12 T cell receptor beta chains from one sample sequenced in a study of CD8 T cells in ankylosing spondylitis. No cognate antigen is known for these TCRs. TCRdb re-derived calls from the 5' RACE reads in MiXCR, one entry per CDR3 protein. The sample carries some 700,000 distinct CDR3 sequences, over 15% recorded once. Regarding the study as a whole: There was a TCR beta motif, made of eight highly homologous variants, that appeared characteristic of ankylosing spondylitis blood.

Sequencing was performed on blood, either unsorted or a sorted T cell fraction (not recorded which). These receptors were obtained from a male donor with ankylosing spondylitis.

The CDR3 bases are TGCAGTGCTAGAAACCCGGGAGGCAAAGCTTTCTTT. It is translated as CSARNPGGKAFF. The J gene is TRBJ1-1, the V gene TRBV20-1; no clear D. The CDR3 has 12 amino acids. CDR1 is DFQATT, CDR2 SNEGSKA, per germline (reference sequence). V was shortened by 2 bases and J by 9 bases, with 13 bases between the two germline ends.

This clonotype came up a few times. CDR3: CASSLEGFEQFF. As DNA, the CDR3 is TGTGCCAGCAGCTTAGAGGGGTTTGAGCAGTTCTTC. The J gene is TRBJ2-1, the V gene TRBV7-2, with a weak D call TRBD1 (5 bases). CDR3 length equals 12 residues. Per the germline V gene, CDR1 is SGHTA and CDR2 is FQGNSA. V was cut by 1 base and J by 9 bases, with 7 bases left in between. Using reference TRBV7-2 and TRBJ2-1 for the parts outside the CDR3, the full variable domain is GAGVSQSPSNKVTEKGKDVELRCDPISGHTALYWYRQSLGQGLEFLIYFQGNSAPDKSGLPSDRFSAERTGGSVSTLTIQRTQQEDSAVYLCASSLEGFEQFFGPGTRLTVL.

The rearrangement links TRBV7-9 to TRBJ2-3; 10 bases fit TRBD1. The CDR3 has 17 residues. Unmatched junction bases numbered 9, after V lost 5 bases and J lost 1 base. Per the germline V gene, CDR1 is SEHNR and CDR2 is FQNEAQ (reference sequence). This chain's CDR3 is CASSPGAGTGGTDTQYF. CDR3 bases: TGTGCCAGCAGCCCTGGGGCCGGGACAGGGGGCACAGATACGCAGTATTTT.

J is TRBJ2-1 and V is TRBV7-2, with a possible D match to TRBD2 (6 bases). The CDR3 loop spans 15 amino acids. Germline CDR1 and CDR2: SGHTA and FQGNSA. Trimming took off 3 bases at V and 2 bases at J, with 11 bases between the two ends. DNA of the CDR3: TGTGCCAGCAGCTTTATAGCGGAGACCTACAATGAGCAGTTCTTC. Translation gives CASSFIAETYNEQFF.

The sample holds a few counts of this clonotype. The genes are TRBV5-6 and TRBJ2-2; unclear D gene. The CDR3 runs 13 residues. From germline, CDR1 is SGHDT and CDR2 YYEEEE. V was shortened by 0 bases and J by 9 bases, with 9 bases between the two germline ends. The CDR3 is CASSLVQQWELFF. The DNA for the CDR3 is TGTGCCAGCAGCTTGGTCCAACAGTGGGAGCTGTTTTTT.

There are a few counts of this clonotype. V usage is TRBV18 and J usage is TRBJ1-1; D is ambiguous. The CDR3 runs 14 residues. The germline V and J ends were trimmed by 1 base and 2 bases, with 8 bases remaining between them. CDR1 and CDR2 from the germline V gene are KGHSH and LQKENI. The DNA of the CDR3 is TGTGCCAGCTCACCACTGAAGGGTAACACTGAAGCTTTCTTT. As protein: CASSPLKGNTEAFF.

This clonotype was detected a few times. The CDR3 nucleotides read TGTGCCAGCAGCATTCAGACAGGGAACCATGGCTACACCTTC. Residues: CASSIQTGNHGYTF. The rearrangement uses TRBV7-8 and TRBJ1-2, with TRBD1 matching over 7 bases. Per the germline V gene, CDR1 is SGHVS and CDR2 is FQNEAQ. The trim removed 5 bases at V and 6 bases at J, leaving 9 bases unmatched. This CDR3 has 14 residues.

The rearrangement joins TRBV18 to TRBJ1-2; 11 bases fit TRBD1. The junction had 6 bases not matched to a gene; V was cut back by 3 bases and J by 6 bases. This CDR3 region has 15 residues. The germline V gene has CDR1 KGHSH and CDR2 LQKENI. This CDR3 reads CASSPWTGGKDGYTF. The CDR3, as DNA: TGTGCCAGCTCACCCTGGACAGGGGGCAAGGATGGCTACACCTTC.

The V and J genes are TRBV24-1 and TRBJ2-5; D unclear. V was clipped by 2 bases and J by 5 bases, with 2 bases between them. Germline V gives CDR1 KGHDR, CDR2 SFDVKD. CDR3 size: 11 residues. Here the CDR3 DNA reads TGTGCCACCAGTGATTATGAGACCCAGTACTTC. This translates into CATSDYETQYF.

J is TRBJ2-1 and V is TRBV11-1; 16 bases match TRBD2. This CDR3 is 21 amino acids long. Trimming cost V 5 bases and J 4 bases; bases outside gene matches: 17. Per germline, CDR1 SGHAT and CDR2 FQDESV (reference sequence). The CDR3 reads CASSIRPGLAGGQKHYNEQFF. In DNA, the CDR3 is TGTGCCAGCAGCATACGCCCGGGACTAGCGGGGGGGCAAAAACATTACAATGAGCAGTTCTTC.

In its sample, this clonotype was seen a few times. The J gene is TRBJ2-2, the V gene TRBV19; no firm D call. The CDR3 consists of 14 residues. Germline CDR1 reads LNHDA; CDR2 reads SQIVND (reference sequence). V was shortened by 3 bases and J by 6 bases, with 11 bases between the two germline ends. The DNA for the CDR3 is TGTGCCAGTAGTATCCGGGTGGTATCCGGGGAGCTGTTTTTT. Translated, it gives CASSIRVVSGELFF.

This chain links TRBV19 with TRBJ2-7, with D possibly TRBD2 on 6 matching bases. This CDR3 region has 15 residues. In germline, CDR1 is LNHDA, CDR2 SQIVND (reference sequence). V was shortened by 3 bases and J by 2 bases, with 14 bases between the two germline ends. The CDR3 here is CASSIASGDPYEQYF. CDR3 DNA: TGTGCCAGTAGTATTGCGTCGGGGGACCCCTACGAGCAGTACTTC. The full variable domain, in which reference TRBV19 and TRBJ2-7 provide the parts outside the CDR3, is DGGITQSPKYLFRKEGQNVTLSCEQNLNHDAMYWYRQDPGQGLRLIYYSQIVNDFQKGDIAEGYSVSREKKESFPLTVTSAQKNPTAFYLCASSIASGDPYEQYFGPGTRLTVT.